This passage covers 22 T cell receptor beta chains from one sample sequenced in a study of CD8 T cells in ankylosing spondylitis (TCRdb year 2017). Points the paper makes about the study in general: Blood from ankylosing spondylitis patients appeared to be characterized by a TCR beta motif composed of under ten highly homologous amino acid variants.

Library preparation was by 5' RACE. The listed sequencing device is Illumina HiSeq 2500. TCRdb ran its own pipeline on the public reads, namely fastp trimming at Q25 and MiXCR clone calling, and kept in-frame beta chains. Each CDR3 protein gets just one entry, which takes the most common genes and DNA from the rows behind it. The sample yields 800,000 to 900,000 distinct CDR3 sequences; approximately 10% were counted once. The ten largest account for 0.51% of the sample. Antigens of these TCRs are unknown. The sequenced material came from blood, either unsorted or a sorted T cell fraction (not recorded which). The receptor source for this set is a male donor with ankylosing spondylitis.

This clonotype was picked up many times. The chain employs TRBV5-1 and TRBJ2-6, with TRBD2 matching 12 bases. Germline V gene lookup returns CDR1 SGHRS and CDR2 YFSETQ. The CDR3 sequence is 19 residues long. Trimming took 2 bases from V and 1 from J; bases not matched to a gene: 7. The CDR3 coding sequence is TGCGCCAGCAGCTTCTCATTGCTAGCGGGAGGGTCTGGGGCCAACGTCCTGACTTTC. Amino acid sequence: CASSFSLLAGGSGANVLTF.

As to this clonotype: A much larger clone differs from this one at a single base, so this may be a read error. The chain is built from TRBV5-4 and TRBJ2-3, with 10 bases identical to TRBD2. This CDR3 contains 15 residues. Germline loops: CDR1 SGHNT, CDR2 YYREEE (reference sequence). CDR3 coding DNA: TGTGCCATCAGCCCTAGCGGGAGAAGCACAGATACGCAGTATTTT. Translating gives CAISPSGRSTDTQYF.

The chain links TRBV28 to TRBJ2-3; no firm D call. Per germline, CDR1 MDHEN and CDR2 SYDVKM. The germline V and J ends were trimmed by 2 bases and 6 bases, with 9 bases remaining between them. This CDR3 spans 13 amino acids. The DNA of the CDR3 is TGTGCCAGCAGTTTAAGCCTCCGGGATACGCAGTATTTT. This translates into CASSLSLRDTQYF.

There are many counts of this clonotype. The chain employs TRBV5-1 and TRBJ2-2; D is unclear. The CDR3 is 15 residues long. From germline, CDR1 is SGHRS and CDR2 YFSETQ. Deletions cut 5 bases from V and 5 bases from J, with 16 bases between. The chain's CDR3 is CASREVVDETGELFF. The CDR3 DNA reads TGCGCCAGCAGAGAGGTTGTCGACGAGACCGGGGAGCTGTTTTTT.

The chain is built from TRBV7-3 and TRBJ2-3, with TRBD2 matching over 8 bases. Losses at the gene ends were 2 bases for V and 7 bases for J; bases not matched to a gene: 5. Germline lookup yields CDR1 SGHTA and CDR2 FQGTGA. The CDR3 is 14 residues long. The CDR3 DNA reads TGTGCCAGCAGCTTATCCGGGGGGGCTAATACGCAGTATTTT. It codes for CASSLSGGANTQYF.

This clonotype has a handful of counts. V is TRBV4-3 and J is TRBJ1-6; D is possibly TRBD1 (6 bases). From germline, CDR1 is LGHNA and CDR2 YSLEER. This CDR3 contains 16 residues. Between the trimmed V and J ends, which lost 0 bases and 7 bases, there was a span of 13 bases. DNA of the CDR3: TGCGCCAGCAGCCAAGACGGGGGCGCGGGGAATTCACCCCTCCACTTT. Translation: CASSQDGGAGNSPLHF.

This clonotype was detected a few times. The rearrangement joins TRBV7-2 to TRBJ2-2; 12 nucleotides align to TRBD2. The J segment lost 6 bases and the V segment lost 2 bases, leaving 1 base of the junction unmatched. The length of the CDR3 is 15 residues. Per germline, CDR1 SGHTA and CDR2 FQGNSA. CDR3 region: CASSLPSGGAGELFF. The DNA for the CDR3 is TGTGCCAGCAGCTTACCTAGCGGGGGGGCCGGGGAGCTGTTTTTT.

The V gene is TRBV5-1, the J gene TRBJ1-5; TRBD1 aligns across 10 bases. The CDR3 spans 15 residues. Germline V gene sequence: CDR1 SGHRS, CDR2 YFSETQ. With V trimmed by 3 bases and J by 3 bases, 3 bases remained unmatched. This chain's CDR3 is CASSWGTGANQPQHF. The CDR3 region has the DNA TGCGCCAGCAGCTGGGGGACAGGGGCCAATCAGCCCCAGCATTTT.

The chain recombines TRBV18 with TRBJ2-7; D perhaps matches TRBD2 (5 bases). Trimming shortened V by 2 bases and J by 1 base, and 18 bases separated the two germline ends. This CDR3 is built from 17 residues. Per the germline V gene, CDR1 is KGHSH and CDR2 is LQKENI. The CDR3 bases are TGTGCCAGCTCACCATACAACACGAGCCCGGGATCCTACGAGCAGTACTTC. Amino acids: CASSPYNTSPGSYEQYF.

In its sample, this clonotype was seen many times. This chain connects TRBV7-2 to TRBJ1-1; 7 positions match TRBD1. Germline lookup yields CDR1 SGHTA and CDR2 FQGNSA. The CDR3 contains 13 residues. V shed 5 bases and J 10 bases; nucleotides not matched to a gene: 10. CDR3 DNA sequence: TGTGCCAGCAGCCCTATAGTGGCAGGGGGAGCTTTCTTT. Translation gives CASSPIVAGGAFF.

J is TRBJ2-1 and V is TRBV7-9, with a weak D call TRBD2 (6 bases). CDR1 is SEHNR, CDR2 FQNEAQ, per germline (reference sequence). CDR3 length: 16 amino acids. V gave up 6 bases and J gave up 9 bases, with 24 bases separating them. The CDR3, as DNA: TGTGCCAGCAGGACCATTGATGGGGGGAGATATGGTGAGCAGTTCTTC. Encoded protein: CASRTIDGGRYGEQFF.

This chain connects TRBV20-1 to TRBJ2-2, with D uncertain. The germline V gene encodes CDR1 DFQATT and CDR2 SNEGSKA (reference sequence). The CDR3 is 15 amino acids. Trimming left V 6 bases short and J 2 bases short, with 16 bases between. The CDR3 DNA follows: TGCAGTGCCCCGAGTACCCGGGCCAACACCGGGGAGCTGTTTTTT. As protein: CSAPSTRANTGELFF.

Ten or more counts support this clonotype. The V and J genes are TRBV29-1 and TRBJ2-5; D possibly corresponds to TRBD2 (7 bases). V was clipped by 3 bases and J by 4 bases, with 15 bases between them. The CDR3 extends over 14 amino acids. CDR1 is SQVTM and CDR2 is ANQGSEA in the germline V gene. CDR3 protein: CSVDLTGGGETQYF. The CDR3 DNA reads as TGCAGCGTTGATTTAACGGGGGGCGGAGAGACCCAGTACTTC.

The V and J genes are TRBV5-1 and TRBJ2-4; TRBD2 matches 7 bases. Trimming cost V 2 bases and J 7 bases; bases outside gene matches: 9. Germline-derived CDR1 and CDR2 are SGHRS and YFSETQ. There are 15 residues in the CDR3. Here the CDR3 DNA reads TGCGCCAGCAGCTTATTAGAAGGGAGGGGCAACATTCAGTACTTC. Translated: CASSLLEGRGNIQYF.

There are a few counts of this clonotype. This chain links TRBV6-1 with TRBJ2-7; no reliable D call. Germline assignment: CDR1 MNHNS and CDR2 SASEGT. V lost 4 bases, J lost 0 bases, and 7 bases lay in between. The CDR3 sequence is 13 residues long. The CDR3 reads CASSVQSSYEQYF. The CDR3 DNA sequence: TGTGCCAGCAGTGTACAGAGCTCCTACGAGCAGTACTTC.

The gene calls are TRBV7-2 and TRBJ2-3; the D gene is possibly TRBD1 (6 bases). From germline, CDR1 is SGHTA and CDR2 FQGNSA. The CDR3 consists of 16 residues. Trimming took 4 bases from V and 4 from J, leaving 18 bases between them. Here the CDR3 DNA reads TGTGCCAGCAGCTCCGAGGATCAAACAGGGTCAGATACGCAGTATTTT. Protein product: CASSSEDQTGSDTQYF.

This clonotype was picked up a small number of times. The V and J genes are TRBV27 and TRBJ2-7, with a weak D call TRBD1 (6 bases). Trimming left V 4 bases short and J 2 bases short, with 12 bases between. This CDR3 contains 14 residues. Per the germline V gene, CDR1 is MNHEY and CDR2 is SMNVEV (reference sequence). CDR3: CASSSLKGAYEQYF. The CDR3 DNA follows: TGTGCCAGCAGTTCCCTCAAGGGGGCCTACGAGCAGTACTTC.

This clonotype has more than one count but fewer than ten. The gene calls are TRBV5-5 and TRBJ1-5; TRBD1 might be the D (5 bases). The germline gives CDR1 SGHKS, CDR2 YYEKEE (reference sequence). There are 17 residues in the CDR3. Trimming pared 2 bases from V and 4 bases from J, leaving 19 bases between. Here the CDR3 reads CASSFGVRDGGNQPQHF. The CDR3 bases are TGTGCCAGCAGCTTTGGAGTTCGGGACGGAGGGAATCAGCCCCAGCATTTT.

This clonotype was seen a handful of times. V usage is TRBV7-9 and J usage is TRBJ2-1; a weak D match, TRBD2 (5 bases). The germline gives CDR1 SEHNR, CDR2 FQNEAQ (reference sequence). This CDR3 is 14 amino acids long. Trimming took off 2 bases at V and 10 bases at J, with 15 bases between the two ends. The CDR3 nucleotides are TGTGCCAGCAGCTTATATGGGGAAAGCGGCGAGCAGTTCTTC. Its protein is CASSLYGESGEQFF.

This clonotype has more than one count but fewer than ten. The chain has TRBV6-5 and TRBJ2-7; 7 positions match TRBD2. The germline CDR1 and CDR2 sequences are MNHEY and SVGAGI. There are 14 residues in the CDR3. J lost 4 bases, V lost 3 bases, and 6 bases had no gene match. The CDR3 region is CASSYHGRTYEQYF. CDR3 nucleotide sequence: TGTGCCAGCAGTTATCACGGGAGGACTTACGAGCAGTACTTC.

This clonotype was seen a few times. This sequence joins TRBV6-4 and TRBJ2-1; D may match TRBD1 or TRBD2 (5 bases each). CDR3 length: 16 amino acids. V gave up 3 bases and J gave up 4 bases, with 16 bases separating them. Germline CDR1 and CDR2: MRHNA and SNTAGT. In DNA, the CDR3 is TGTGCCAGCAGTGATTGGTGGGGGAAACAGTACAATGAGCAGTTCTTC. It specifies CASSDWWGKQYNEQFF.

The CDR3 loop reads CASSQDAGGNNEQFF. The CDR3 DNA follows: TGCGCCAGCAGCCAAGATGCGGGAGGAAACAATGAGCAGTTCTTC. V is TRBV4-3 and J is TRBJ2-1; 8 bases align to TRBD2. This CDR3 has 15 residues. With V trimmed by 0 bases and J by 5 bases, 3 bases remained unmatched. In germline, CDR1 is LGHNA, CDR2 YSLEER.